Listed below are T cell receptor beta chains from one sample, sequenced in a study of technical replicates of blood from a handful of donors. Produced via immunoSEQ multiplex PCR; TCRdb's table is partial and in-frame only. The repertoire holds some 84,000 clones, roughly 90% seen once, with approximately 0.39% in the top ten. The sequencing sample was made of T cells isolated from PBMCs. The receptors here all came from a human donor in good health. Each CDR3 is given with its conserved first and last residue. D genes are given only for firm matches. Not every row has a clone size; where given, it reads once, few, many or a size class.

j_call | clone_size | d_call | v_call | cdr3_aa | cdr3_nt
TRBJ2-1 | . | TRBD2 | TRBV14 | CASSHYAGEGYNEQFF | TGTGCCAGCAGCCACTATGCGGGAGAAGGCTACAATGAGCAGTTCTTC
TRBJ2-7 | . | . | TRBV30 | CAWSVSGEQYF | TGTGCCTGGAGTGTATCGGGCGAGCAGTACTTC
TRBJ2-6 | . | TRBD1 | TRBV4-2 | CASSQDGRGPNLSGANVLTF | TGTGCCAGCAGCCAAGACGGCAGGGGGCCAAACCTCTCTGGGGCCAACGTCCTGACTTTC
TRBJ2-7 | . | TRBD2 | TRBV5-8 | CASSFEREIRWGYEQYF | TGTGCCAGCAGCTTTGAGCGGGAGATTCGGTGGGGCTACGAGCAGTACTTC
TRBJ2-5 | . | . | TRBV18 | CASSLYRDYQETQYF | TGTGCCAGCTCATTATACCGGGACTACCAAGAGACCCAGTACTTC
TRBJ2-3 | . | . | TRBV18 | CASSPGAGDTQYF | TGTGCCAGCTCACCGGGGGCTGGAGATACGCAGTATTTT
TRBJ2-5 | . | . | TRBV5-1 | CASSYPVETQYF | TGCGCCAGCAGTTACCCGGTGGAGACCCAGTACTTC
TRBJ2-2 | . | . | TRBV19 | CASSQTNTGELFF | TGTGCCAGTTCCCAGACGAACACCGGGGAGCTGTTTTTT
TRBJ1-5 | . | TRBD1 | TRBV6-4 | CASSAPTDRGPDQPQHF | TGTGCCAGCAGTGCTCCCACTGACAGGGGGCCCGATCAGCCCCAGCATTTT
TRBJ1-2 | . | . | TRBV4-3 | CASSQAGFGYGYTF | TGCGCCAGCAGCCAAGCAGGCTTCGGCTATGGCTACACCTTC
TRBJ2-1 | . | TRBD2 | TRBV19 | CASSPLAGERYNEQFF | TGTGCCAGTAGTCCTCTAGCGGGAGAAAGGTACAATGAGCAGTTCTTC
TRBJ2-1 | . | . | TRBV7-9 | CASSLVGGGASYNEQFF | TGTGCCAGCAGCTTAGTCGGGGGAGGAGCATCCTACAATGAGCAGTTCTTC
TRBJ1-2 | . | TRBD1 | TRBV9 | CASSGQGAVYTF | TGTGCCAGCAGCGGACAGGGGGCTGTCTACACCTTC
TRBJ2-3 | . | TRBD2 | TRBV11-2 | CASSPSLAGAGDTQYF | TGTGCCAGCAGCCCATCACTAGCGGGAGCTGGAGATACGCAGTATTTT
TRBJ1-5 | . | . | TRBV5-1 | CASSLQGYSNQPQHF | TGCGCCAGCAGCCTCCAGGGTTATAGCAATCAGCCCCAGCATTTT
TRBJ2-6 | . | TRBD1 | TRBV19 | CASLKGQTVAGANVLTF | TGTGCCAGCCTAAAGGGACAGACTGTAGCTGGGGCCAACGTCCTGACTTTC
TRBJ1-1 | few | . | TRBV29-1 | CSVEDWASLNTEAFF | TGCAGCGTTGAAGATTGGGCCAGTCTGAACACTGAAGCTTTCTTT
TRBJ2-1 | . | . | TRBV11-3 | CASSFNAREDNEQFF | TGTGCCAGCAGCTTTAACGCTAGAGAGGACAATGAGCAGTTCTTC
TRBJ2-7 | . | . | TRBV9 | CASSPVAGYRSYEQYF | TGTGCCAGCAGCCCCGTGGCAGGCTACCGATCCTACGAGCAGTACTTC
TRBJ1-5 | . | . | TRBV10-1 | CASSESTGQPQHF | TGCGCCAGCAGTGAGTCGACTGGCCAGCCCCAGCATTTT
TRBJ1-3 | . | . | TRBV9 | CASSVTAPTSGNTIYF | TGTGCCAGCAGCGTTACAGCCCCTACCTCTGGAAACACCATATATTTT
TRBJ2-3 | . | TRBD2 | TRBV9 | CASSVQLADTQYF | TGTGCCAGCAGCGTTCAACTAGCGGATACGCAGTATTTT
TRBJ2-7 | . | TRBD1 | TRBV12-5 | CASGFLLTGIPYEQYF | TGTGCTAGTGGTTTTCTTTTGACAGGGATACCCTACGAGCAGTACTTC
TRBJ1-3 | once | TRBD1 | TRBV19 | CASRPSGTGDGNTIYF | TGTGCCAGTAGACCGTCCGGGACAGGGGATGGAAACACCATATATTTT
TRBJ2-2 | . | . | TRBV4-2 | CASSPPFSGTGELFF | TGTGCCAGCAGCCCTCCATTTAGCGGCACCGGGGAGCTGTTTTTT
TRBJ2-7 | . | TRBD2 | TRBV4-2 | CASSQDLVASGSSYEQYF | TGTGCCAGCAGCCAAGATCTGGTTGCTAGCGGCAGCTCCTACGAGCAGTACTTC
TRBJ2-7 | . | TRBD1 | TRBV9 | CASSVGGGQGSEQYF | TGTGCCAGCAGCGTAGGGGGGGGACAGGGCTCCGAGCAGTACTTC
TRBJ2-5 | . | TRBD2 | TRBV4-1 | CASSQETSGNRETQYF | TGCGCCAGCAGCCAAGAGACTAGCGGGAATAGGGAGACCCAGTACTTC
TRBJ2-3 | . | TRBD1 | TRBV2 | CASRQGATDTQYF | TGTGCCAGCAGACAGGGGGCCACAGATACGCAGTATTTT
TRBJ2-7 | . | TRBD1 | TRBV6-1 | CASSEGTGGYEQYF | TGTGCCAGCAGTGAAGGGACAGGGGGCTACGAGCAGTACTTC
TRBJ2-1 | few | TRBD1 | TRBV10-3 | CAISRTGDNEQFF | TGTGCCATCAGTCGGACAGGCGACAATGAGCAGTTCTTC
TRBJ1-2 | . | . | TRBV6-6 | CASSYQGQNYGYTF | TGTGCCAGCAGTTACCAAGGACAGAACTATGGCTACACCTTC
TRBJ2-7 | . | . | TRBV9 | CASSVGGLHYEQYF | TGTGCCAGCAGCGTAGGGGGGCTGCACTACGAGCAGTACTTC
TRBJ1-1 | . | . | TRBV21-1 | CASSALLGSEAFF | TGTGCCAGCAGCGCCCTACTCGGGTCTGAAGCTTTCTTT
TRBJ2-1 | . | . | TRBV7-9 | CASSLKRASEGERQFF | TGTGCCAGCAGCTTAAAAAGGGCTAGCGAAGGGGAGAGGCAGTTCTTC
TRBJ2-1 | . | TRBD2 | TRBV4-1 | CASSVGLGVNNEQFF | TGCGCCAGCAGCGTAGGACTAGGGGTAAACAATGAGCAGTTCTTC
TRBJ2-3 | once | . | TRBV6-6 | CASSYSRSAKTDTQYF | TGTGCCAGCAGTTACTCGAGGAGTGCAAAAACAGATACGCAGTATTTT
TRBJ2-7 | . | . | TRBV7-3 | CASRFAYGEQYF | TGTGCCAGCAGGTTCGCCTACGGGGAGCAGTACTTC
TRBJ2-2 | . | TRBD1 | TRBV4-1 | CASSLDRGSGELFF | TGCGCCAGCAGCCTGGACAGGGGGTCCGGGGAGCTGTTTTTT
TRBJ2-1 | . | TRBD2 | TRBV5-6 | CASSDGLAAYNEQFF | TGTGCCAGCAGCGACGGACTAGCGGCCTACAATGAGCAGTTCTTC
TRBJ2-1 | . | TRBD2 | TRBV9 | CASSVGLREGPTNEQFF | TGTGCCAGCAGCGTAGGCCTTAGGGAGGGGCCTACCAATGAGCAGTTCTTC
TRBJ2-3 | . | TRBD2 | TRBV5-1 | CASSLFGRGGTDTQYF | TGCGCCAGCAGCTTGTTCGGGAGGGGAGGCACAGATACGCAGTATTTT
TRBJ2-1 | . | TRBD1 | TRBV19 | CASSGDREINEQFF | TGTGCCAGTTCGGGCGACAGGGAGATCAATGAGCAGTTCTTC
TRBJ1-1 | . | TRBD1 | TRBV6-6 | CASSYTGQVTEAFF | TGTGCCAGCAGTTACACCGGACAGGTCACTGAAGCTTTCTTT
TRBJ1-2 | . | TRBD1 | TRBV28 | CASSLSQGSGGYTF | TGTGCCAGCAGTCTATCACAGGGGTCCGGCGGCTACACCTTC
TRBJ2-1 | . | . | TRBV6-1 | CASSEDGTSYNEQFF | TGTGCCAGCAGTGAAGATGGGACATCCTACAATGAGCAGTTCTTC
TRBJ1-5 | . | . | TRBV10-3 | CAISNSNQPQHF | TGTGCCATCTCTAATAGCAATCAGCCCCAGCATTTT
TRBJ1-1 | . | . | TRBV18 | CAIKGVARNTRMNTEAFF | TGTGCCATTAAGGGGGTGGCAAGGAATACCAGGATGAACACTGAAGCTTTCTTT
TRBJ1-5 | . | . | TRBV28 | CASKGDFMQPQHF | TGTGCCAGCAAGGGGGATTTTATGCAGCCCCAGCATTTT
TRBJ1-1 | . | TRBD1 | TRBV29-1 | CSDGQGGNTEAFF | TGCAGCGATGGACAGGGCGGGAACACTGAAGCTTTCTTT
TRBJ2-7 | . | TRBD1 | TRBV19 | CASSILSRTGGSYEQYF | TGTGCCAGTAGTATCCTCTCGAGGACAGGGGGATCCTACGAGCAGTACTTC
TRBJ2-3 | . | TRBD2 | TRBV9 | CASSVDVTSGRTDTQYF | TGTGCCAGCAGCGTAGACGTGACTAGCGGGAGGACAGATACGCAGTATTTT
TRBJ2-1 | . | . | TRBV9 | CASSVPRDDEQFF | TGTGCCAGCAGCGTACCCAGGGATGATGAGCAGTTCTTC
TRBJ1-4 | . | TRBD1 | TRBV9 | CASSTTLTGTGKLFF | TGTGCCAGCAGCACTACACTGACAGGGACGGGAAAACTGTTTTTT